This TCR beta chain appears in the sequencing data of a study of T cell responses to AZD1222 COVID-19 vaccine. Study-level results: There were mostly white British donors and more females than males, and clonal diversity was possibly underestimated.

Concerning this clone: Its antigen is not identified.

Assay: immunoSEQ multiplex PCR; the TCRdb copy retains only in-frame clones and omits some. Of about 85,000 clones listed, 70% to 90% are singletons. V trimming: 1 base; J trimming: 3 bases; junction bases outside the gene matches: 10. Germline V gives CDR1 LNHDA, CDR2 SQIVND (reference sequence). The CDR3 runs to 17 residues. The TCR originated in an adult in good health. The chain joins TRBV19 to TRBJ2-3; TRBD2 agrees at 7 bases. The specimen was peripheral blood, collected on day 0 of AZD1222 vaccination. The CDR3 here is CASSIGAGRAQTDTQYF. The CDR3 DNA reads TGTGCCAGTAGTATAGGCGCAGGGAGGGCCCAAACAGATACGCAGTATTTT.